This T cell receptor beta chain was sequenced in a study of Ad26.COV2.S vaccination and SARS-CoV-2 variants. About the research overall: Each vaccinee took Ad26.COV2.S intramuscularly, once or twice 56 days apart.

The CDR3 extends over 13 amino acids. Trimming cost V 6 bases and J 0 bases, with 8 bases left between them. CDR1 is MNHEY and CDR2 is SVGAGI in the germline V gene. Study results and caveats: Vaccinees displayed broader spike-specific TCR repertoires than placebo recipients.

Libraries were prepared by immunoSEQ multiplex PCR; TCRdb keeps only in-frame clonotypes and omits some of them. The table shows approximately 300,000 clones, with just under 85% occurring only once. This clone is a singleton in its sample. No antigen is known for it. As for treatment: around 19 received Ad26.COV2.S at low or high dose, single or two shots; several received placebo; per-sample allocation not given. Samples came from day 63 after the first vaccine or placebo injection. This TCR came from a person aged 18-60 years who received the Ad26.COV2.S COVID-19 vaccine or a placebo. Sequences were derived from peripheral blood, sampled in a trial of Ad26.COV2.S vaccine versus placebo. The rearrangement uses TRBV6-5 and TRBJ1-1; D is unresolved. Written as DNA, the CDR3 is TGTGCCAGCAGAAGACCGGTGAACACTGAAGCTTTCTTT. This sequence encodes CASRRPVNTEAFF.